This T cell receptor (beta chain) was sequenced for a study of beta chain features in type 1 diabetes listed by TCRdb under 2018. Turning to the overall study: Mean age, gender distribution, total cell number and subset yield did not differ between patients and healthy donors. A total of roughly 100 million sorted cells were examined across all samples, and a strong correlation was observed between cell number per subset and RNA yield. In the study, recently diagnosed type 1 diabetes patients and matched healthy donors were compared on the TCRB repertoires of their sorted circulating CD4+ T cell subsets. Whereas all 30 or so donors provided naive and central memory subsets, regulatory and stem cell-like memory subsets were isolated from just 8 patients and roughly eight healthy donors.

V gives up 4 bases and J gives up 8 bases, and the segment between their germline ends measures 18 bases. The CDR3 covers 15 residues, taking in both the cysteine and the phenylalanine. The read is trimmed to its CDR3 DNA, 45 bases read in frame from base 1. From the germline V gene, CDR1 is MDHEN and CDR2 is SYDVKM. From each donor, a single peripheral blood sample of roughly 0.11 L on average was drawn into heparinised tubes. Using a panel that included CD45RO, CCR7, CD25, CD127, CD95 and CD27, naive, central memory, regulatory and stem cell-like memory CD4+ T cells were sorted on a BD FACSAria II. Purity was above 95% for every sorted population. Right away, PBMCs were isolated by Lymphoprep density gradient centrifugation and were stained directly, with no culture step. So that batch effects would be minimized, each experiment stained and sorted samples in pairs, pairing one healthy donor with one patient.

General conclusions and limits of the study: Because cDNA was sequenced instead of genomic DNA, highly expressing activated cells could be over-represented, though the groups showed no difference in activation or CD3 levels. Only small numbers of individuals were included in the HLA sub-analyses, which left unresolved whether HLA type had any influence on TCRB rearrangement. Type 1 diabetes patients showed a moderate but significant shortening of TCRB CDR3 length in all four CD4+ subsets. At VDJ recombination sites, type 1 diabetes patients had fewer insertions and more deleted nucleotides, which implies abnormalities in thymic rearrangement. Naive, central memory and regulatory TCRB repertoires appeared to be more similar among patients than among healthy donors. Shorter templates might have been favored by PCR, but patient and control samples were amplified and corrected together, so both groups would have been affected equally by any skew.

The entire amount of isolated RNA was reverse transcribed using the High Capacity cDNA Reverse Transcription Kit, so the sequenced TCRB transcripts were expressed ones. Deep immunoSEQ sequencing was applied to naive, central memory and regulatory T cell samples, giving an average of about 3.7 million total reads per sample. Sorted cells were lysed in RLT buffer, and RNA was extracted using DNase-treated RNeasy Micro or Mini kits according to cell number. Each cell subset was processed separately to prevent cross-contamination, with patient and healthy donor samples processed together. Using the immunoSEQ multiplex PCR, TCRB sequences were amplified from cDNA into 87-bp fragments spanning the CDR3 region. The amplicons were sequenced using the Illumina HiSeq platform. In the authors' own workflow: Synthetic template baselines were used to correct PCR bias computationally, reads within Hamming distance 2 were collapsed, and singletons that could not be merged were discarded. Reads were aligned against IMGT so that V, D and J genes, CDR3 length and insertions or deletions at six rearrangement sites could be assigned. Within each subset, clonotype counts were normalized to sorted cell number, and only after that were true diversity and Gini coefficients computed with the tcR R package. Repertoire sharing was quantified using the overlap coefficient calculated on TCRB nucleotide sequences. TCRdb retrieved this table from immuneACCESS and kept in-frame rearrangements only. Not all clones are present; in checked studies, unresolved V genes account for under half, and no reason is known for the remainder. V, J and clone size were drawn from that table, and D and trimming were deduced from the DNA. The sample contains about 150,000 clones, roughly 9% of them found a single time. Approximately 2.3% of the sample comes from the top ten.

Only a few counts were recorded for this clone. Its antigen is not yet known. No base quality values were provided; no much bigger clone lies one nucleotide off. The sequencing sample was made of central memory CD4+ T cells from blood. Recombination linked TRBV28 to TRBJ1-5; no confident D gene assignment can be made. This clonotype was obtained from a woman between 18 and 29 years old in good health. The DNA sequence is TGTGCCAGCAGTTCCCATGGGTCGGGATCTGAGCCCCAGCATTTT. Translated, it gives CASSSHGSGSEPQHF.